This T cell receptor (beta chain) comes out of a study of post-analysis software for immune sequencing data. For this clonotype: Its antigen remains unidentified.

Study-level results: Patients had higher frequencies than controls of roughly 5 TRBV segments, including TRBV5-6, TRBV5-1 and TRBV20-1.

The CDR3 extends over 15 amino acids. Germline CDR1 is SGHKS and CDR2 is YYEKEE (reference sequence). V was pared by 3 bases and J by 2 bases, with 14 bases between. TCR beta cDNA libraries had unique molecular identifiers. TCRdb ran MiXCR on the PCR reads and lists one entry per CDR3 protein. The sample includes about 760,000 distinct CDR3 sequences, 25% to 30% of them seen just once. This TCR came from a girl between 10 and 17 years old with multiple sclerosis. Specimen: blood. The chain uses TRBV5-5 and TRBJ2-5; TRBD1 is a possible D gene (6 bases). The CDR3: CASSWGWGRQETQYF. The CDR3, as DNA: TGTGCCAGCAGCTGGGGCTGGGGGCGGCAAGAGACCCAGTACTTC.